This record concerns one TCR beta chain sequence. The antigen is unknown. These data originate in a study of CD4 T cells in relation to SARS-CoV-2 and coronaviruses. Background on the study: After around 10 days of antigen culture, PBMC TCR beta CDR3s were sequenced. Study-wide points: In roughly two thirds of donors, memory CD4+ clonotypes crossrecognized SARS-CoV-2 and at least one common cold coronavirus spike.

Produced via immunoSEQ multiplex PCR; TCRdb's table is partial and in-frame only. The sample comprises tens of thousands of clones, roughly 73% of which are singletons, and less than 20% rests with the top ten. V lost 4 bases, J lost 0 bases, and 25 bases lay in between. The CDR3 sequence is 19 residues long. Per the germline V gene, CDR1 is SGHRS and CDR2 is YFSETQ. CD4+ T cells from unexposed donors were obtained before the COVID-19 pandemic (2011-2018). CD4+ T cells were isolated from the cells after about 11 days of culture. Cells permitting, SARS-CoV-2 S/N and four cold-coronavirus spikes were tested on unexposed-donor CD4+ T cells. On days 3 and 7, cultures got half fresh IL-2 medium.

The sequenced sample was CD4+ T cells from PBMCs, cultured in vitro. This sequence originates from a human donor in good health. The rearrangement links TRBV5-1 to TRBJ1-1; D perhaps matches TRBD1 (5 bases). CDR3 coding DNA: TGCGCCAGCAGCCCCCTTAGTTCGGGACGGACCATCTTGAACACTGAAGCTTTCTTT. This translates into CASSPLSSGRTILNTEAFF.